The 20 T cell receptor beta chains in this list originate from one sample, sequenced in a study of T cell responses to AZD1222 COVID-19 vaccine. This table comes from immunoSEQ multiplex PCR, and its TCRdb copy is limited to in-frame clones, with some not included. Of approximately 100,000 clones detected, roughly 87% appear once; the ten largest clones hold over 4%. Here the sequenced sample was peripheral blood, taken on day 0 of AZD1222 vaccination. These receptors all stem from an adult in good health.

This chain connects TRBV2 to TRBJ2-7; D is unresolved. CDR3 size: 11 residues. V lost 2 bases and J lost 3, with 2 bases in between. Germline V gene sequence: CDR1 SNHLY, CDR2 FYNNEI. CDR3 in DNA: TGTGCCAGCAGTGAATTCTACGAGCAGTACTTC. It encodes CASSEFYEQYF.

The chain links TRBV6-5 to TRBJ1-1; 10 nucleotides line up with TRBD1. Trimming cost V 5 bases and J 2 bases; bases outside gene matches: 2. Per the germline V gene, CDR1 is MNHEY and CDR2 is SVGAGI. The CDR3 length is 14 residues. This chain's CDR3 is CASSRTGGNTEAFF. DNA for the CDR3: TGTGCCAGCAGTCGGACAGGGGGAAACACTGAAGCTTTCTTT.

The table lists this clone with a count of one. DNA for the CDR3: TGTGCCAGCAGCTTAGATCCTAGCGGGGCCTACGAGCAGTACTTC. It codes for CASSLDPSGAYEQYF. The chain couples TRBV7-2 to TRBJ2-7; 9 bases are a match to TRBD2. V trimming: 1 base; J trimming: 2 bases; junction bases outside the gene matches: 3. The CDR3 covers 15 residues. Germline assignment: CDR1 SGHTA and CDR2 FQGNSA. The variable domain in full, completed from reference TRBV7-2 and TRBJ2-7, reads GAGVSQSPSNKVTEKGKDVELRCDPISGHTALYWYRQSLGQGLEFLIYFQGNSAPDKSGLPSDRFSAERTGGSVSTLTIQRTQQEDSAVYLCASSLDPSGAYEQYFGPGTRLTVT.

Here the CDR3 DNA reads TGTGCCAGCAGCCAAGACCCACGACAGGGAGTCCACGAGCAGTACTTC. Translated: CASSQDPRQGVHEQYF. This chain links TRBV4-2 with TRBJ2-7; 7 positions match TRBD1. J was trimmed by 5 bases and V by 0 bases; bases with no gene match: 10. Germline loops: CDR1 LGHNA, CDR2 YNFKEQ. This CDR3 contains 16 residues.

The chain has TRBV6-2 or TRBV6-3 and TRBJ2-2; D is uncertain. This CDR3 contains 15 residues. CDR1 and CDR2 (germline): MNHEY, SVGEGT. Trimming shortened V by 5 bases and J by 5 bases, and 15 bases separated the two germline ends. CDR3 DNA: TGTGCCAGCAGTCCAGGAACGGGTGGAACCGGGGAGCTGTTTTTT. This codes for CASSPGTGGTGELFF.

The chain has TRBV6-2 or TRBV6-3 and TRBJ2-6; D uncertain. Germline V CDR1 and CDR2: MNHEY, SVGEGT. The V and J ends lost 2 bases and 1 base respectively, with 18 bases between them. There are 19 residues in the CDR3. The CDR3 sequence is CASSYLMGTATSGANVLTF. Here the CDR3 DNA reads TGTGCCAGCAGTTACCTGATGGGAACAGCCACTTCTGGGGCCAACGTCCTGACTTTC.

In its sample, this clone was seen once. V usage is TRBV6-2 or TRBV6-3 and J usage is TRBJ2-7; D is unresolved. Germline values: CDR1 MNHEY, CDR2 SVGEGT. V was trimmed by 5 bases and J by 5 bases, leaving 16 bases between them. The CDR3 sequence is 14 residues long. In nucleotides, the CDR3 is TGTGCCAGCAGTCAGGACCGCACCTACAACGAGCAGTACTTC. Encoded protein: CASSQDRTYNEQYF.

The chain employs TRBV10-3 and TRBJ1-3, with D tentatively TRBD1 (6 bases). The V gene lost 6 bases and the J gene lost 1 base, with 22 bases spanning the gap. From germline, CDR1 is ENHRY and CDR2 SYGVKD. The CDR3 is 18 amino acids. This chain's CDR3 is CAISHPSSGQPSGNTIYF. CDR3 DNA sequence: TGTGCCATCAGCCACCCATCCTCGGGACAACCATCTGGAAACACCATATATTTT.

J is TRBJ1-1 and V is TRBV6-5; no clear D gene. Germline-derived CDR1 and CDR2 are MNHEY and SVGAGI. This CDR3 spans 13 amino acids. The germline V and J ends were trimmed by 7 bases and 1 base, with 10 bases remaining between them. The DNA for the CDR3 is TGTGCCAGCAAAGTCAATAGGAACACTGAAGCTTTCTTT. Its translation: CASKVNRNTEAFF.

This clone occurred a few times. This rearrangement joins TRBV19 to TRBJ2-7, with 12 nucleotides matching TRBD1. This CDR3 spans 14 amino acids. Trimming removed 4 bases from V and 6 bases from J; junction bases left unmatched: 4. Germline loops: CDR1 LNHDA, CDR2 SQIVND (reference sequence). Here the CDR3 DNA reads TGTGCCAGTAGTAAAGGGACAGGGGGCTCCGAGCAGTACTTC. Translation gives CASSKGTGGSEQYF.

This rearrangement joins TRBV5-1 to TRBJ2-6; D is unclear. CDR3 length: 15 amino acids. The germline gives CDR1 SGHRS, CDR2 YFSETQ. V was cut by 5 bases and J by 0 bases, with 9 bases left in between. CDR3 region: CASSLGNSGANVLTF. The CDR3 nucleotides are TGCGCCAGCAGTTTAGGGAACTCTGGGGCCAACGTCCTGACTTTC.

This clone was seen more than once but under ten times. The genes are TRBV20-1 and TRBJ2-3; D call uncertain. Looked up from germline, CDR1 is DFQATT and CDR2 is SNEGSKA (reference sequence). This CDR3 is built from 11 residues. V shed 5 bases and J shed 5 bases, with 8 bases lying between them. CDR3 nucleotide sequence: TGCAGTGCTTCTCTAGAAGATACGCAGTATTTT. This sequence encodes CSASLEDTQYF.

The chain carries TRBV7-9 and TRBJ2-3; TRBD2 is a possible D gene (5 bases). V lost 8 bases and J 15 bases, leaving 24 bases between the germline ends. This CDR3 is 13 amino acids long. Germline V gene lookup returns CDR1 SEHNR and CDR2 FQNEAQ (reference sequence). In DNA form, the CDR3 reads TGTGCCAGCCGACCTATCGAAGGTACTAGACTCTATTTT. This codes for CASRPIEGTRLYF.

V gene TRBV6-2 or TRBV6-3 combines with J gene TRBJ2-2; TRBD2 agrees at 7 bases. Trimming took 5 bases from V and 7 from J; bases not matched to a gene: 7. The CDR3 is 14 residues long. Per the germline V gene, CDR1 is MNHEY and CDR2 is SVGEGT. The CDR3 reads CASSQGLMVGELFF. The CDR3 DNA reads as TGTGCCAGCAGTCAGGGACTAATGGTCGGGGAGCTGTTTTTT.

V and J are TRBV28 and TRBJ2-1; a possible D gene is TRBD1 (5 bases). CDR3 length: 13 amino acids. Between the trimmed V and J ends, which lost 6 bases and 1 base, there was a span of 7 bases. Germline loops: CDR1 MDHEN, CDR2 SYDVKM. CDR3 in amino acids: CASRRTSYNEQFF. The CDR3 region has the DNA TGTGCCAGCAGGCGGACATCCTACAATGAGCAGTTCTTC.

The chain uses TRBV5-6 and TRBJ2-6; no definite D call. V dropped 2 bases and J dropped 1 base, with 1 base sitting between them. This CDR3 is built from 13 residues. Germline lookup yields CDR1 SGHDT and CDR2 YYEEEE. CDR3 nucleotide sequence: TGTGCCAGCAGCTTTTCTGGGGCCAACGTCCTGACTTTC. Translating gives CASSFSGANVLTF.

This chain uses TRBV19 with TRBJ1-5; 7 nucleotides agree with TRBD1. The V and J ends lost 5 bases and 7 bases, in that order; junction bases with no gene match: 8. The CDR3 contains 14 residues. Germline loops: CDR1 LNHDA, CDR2 SQIVND (reference sequence). The CDR3 region has the DNA TGTGCCAGTAGTCACAGGGGAGGCGGGCAGCCCCAGCATTTT. Translating gives CASSHRGGGQPQHF. The complete variable domain, with remaining parts taken from reference TRBV19 and TRBJ1-5, reads DGGITQSPKYLFRKEGQNVTLSCEQNLNHDAMYWYRQDPGQGLRLIYYSQIVNDFQKGDIAEGYSVSREKKESFPLTVTSAQKNPTAFYLCASSHRGGGQPQHFGDGTRLSIL.

This chain connects TRBV6-1 to TRBJ1-2, with D uncertain. The CDR3 extends over 14 amino acids. Trimming left V 0 bases short and J 3 bases short, with 8 bases between. Germline V gene lookup returns CDR1 MNHNS and CDR2 SASEGT. The CDR3 DNA reads TGTGCCAGCAGTGAAGCAAGGGTGGACTATGGCTACACCTTC. Amino acid sequence: CASSEARVDYGYTF.

This clone was observed once. The CDR3 here is CASRIRFTEAFF. CDR3 in DNA: TGTGCCAGCAGAATTAGGTTCACTGAAGCTTTCTTT. The gene calls are TRBV2 and TRBJ1-1, with unresolved D. The germline CDR1 and CDR2 sequences are SNHLY and FYNNEI. The V end was cut by 6 bases, the J end by 4 bases, with 9 bases between. This CDR3 region has 12 residues.

The V gene is TRBV20-1, the J gene TRBJ2-7; tentative D call: TRBD2 (5 bases). V shed 7 bases and J shed 2 bases, with 9 bases lying between them. Looked up from germline, CDR1 is DFQATT and CDR2 is SNEGSKA (reference sequence). The length of the CDR3 is 11 residues. DNA for the CDR3: TGCAGTGGAAGCGGAACCTACGAGCAGTACTTC. The encoded protein is CSGSGTYEQYF.